This is a list of T cell receptor beta chains from one sample in a study of tumor-infiltrating lymphocytes in primary liver carcinoma. MiXCR was run by TCRdb on the multiplex PCR reads, yielding one entry per CDR3 protein. The table includes roughly 100,000 distinct CDR3 sequences, approximately 70% detected once. Sequencing was done on a sample of liver tumor tissue from sampling region 2. These TCRs come from a woman aged 55-69 years with primary liver carcinoma and hepatitis B virus infection. Each CDR3 is given with its conserved first and last residue. The order of the fields is J gene, V gene, clone size, D gene, CDR3 protein, CDR3 DNA. D genes are given only for firm matches. Size values are once, few and many counts, or a class for expanded clones, and some rows have none.

TRBJ1-1 | TRBV12-3/TRBV12-4 | . | . | CASRSGRRSTKAFF | TGTGCCAGCAGATCCGGACGGAGGAGCACTAAAGCTTTCTTT
TRBJ1-1 | TRBV12-3/TRBV12-4 | many | TRBD1 | CASSTLSSGGSEAFF | TGTGCCAGCAGTACCCTGTCTTCAGGGGGCTCTGAAGCTTTCTTT
TRBJ2-3 | TRBV10-3 | . | . | CTISDERPSTDTQYF | TGTACCATCAGTGACGAGCGACCTAGTACAGATACGCAGTATTTT
TRBJ2-1 | TRBV24-1 | many | TRBD1 | CATSDSLRTGGSYNEQFF | TGTGCCACCAGTGACTCCCTTCGTACAGGGGGCTCCTACAATGAGCAGTTCTTC
TRBJ2-6 | TRBV30 | . | . | CALSRGVNVLTF | TGTGCCTTGAGCCGTGGGGTCAACGTCCTGACTTTC
TRBJ1-2 | TRBV29-1 | . | TRBD1 | CGAEDRGYGYTF | TGCGGCGCCGAGGACAGGGGCTATGGCTACACCTTC
TRBJ2-4 | TRBV11-2 | . | . | CASGVSPLPKNIQCF | TGTGCTTCCGGGGTCAGCCCCTTACCCAAAAACATTCAGTGCTTC
TRBJ2-2 | TRBV14 | many | . | CASSQDHQANTGELFF | TGTGCCAGCAGCCAAGATCACCAAGCGAACACCGGGGAGCTGTTTTTT
TRBJ1-2 | TRBV4-1 | few | . | CASSYSLEDPGATYGYTF | TGCGCCAGCAGCTACTCCCTAGAGGATCCTGGGGCGACCTATGGCTACACCTTC
TRBJ2-2 | TRBV30 | . | . | CARGEYTGKLFF | TGTGCCAGGGGGGAATACACCGGGAAGCTGTTTTTT
TRBJ1-2 | TRBV20-1 | . | . | CSVSRGNYGYTF | TGCAGTGTTAGCCGGGGGAACTATGGCTACACCTTC
TRBJ2-3 | TRBV6-5 | many | TRBD2 | CASRRTRAGVGTQYF | TGTGCCAGCAGGAGAACGCGGGCGGGAGTAGGTACGCAGTATTTT
TRBJ1-3 | TRBV12-3/TRBV12-4 | many | . | CASSSTGNTIYF | TGTGCCAGCAGCAGCACTGGAAACACCATATATTTT
TRBJ2-3 | TRBV28 | . | TRBD1 | CSRDRVGTDTQYF | TGCAGCAGGGACAGGGTTGGCACAGATACGCAGTATTTT
TRBJ2-6 | TRBV6-5 | . | . | CASSSQVAGANVLTF | TGTGCCAGCAGTTCGCAGGTCGCCGGGGCCAACGTCCTGACTTTC
TRBJ2-1 | TRBV11-2 | . | TRBD2 | CANSDGTGGRSYNEQFF | TGCGCCAACAGCGACGGGACTGGCGGGAGGTCCTACAATGAGCAGTTCTTC
TRBJ2-7 | TRBV18 | . | TRBD1 | CASSRTGGTYEQYF | TGTGCCAGCTCAAGGACAGGGGGAACCTACGAGCAGTACTTC
TRBJ1-1 | TRBV12-3/TRBV12-4 | . | . | CASSEGNGAFF | TGTGCCAGCAGTGAGGGGAATGGTGCTTTCTTT
TRBJ1-2 | TRBV29-1 | . | . | CSVGPGGGVCYTF | TGCAGCGTTGGCCCCGGAGGGGGGGTCTGCTACACCTTC
TRBJ2-5 | TRBV6-1 | . | . | CASNETGGTQYF | TGTGCCAGCAACGAGACTGGTGGGACCCAGTACTTC
TRBJ1-2 | TRBV5-4 | . | . | CASSQPAGGGYGYTF | TGTGCCAGCAGCCAACCCGCGGGGGGGGGTTATGGCTACACCTTC
TRBJ2-5 | TRBV10-2 | . | . | CASRLGGQETEYF | TGCGCCAGCCGCCTTGGCGGCCAAGAGACCGAATACTTC
TRBJ1-1 | TRBV11-3 | . | . | CASSPPWGLSTEAFF | TGTGCCAGCAGCCCCCCATGGGGCTTAAGCACTGAAGCTTTCTTT
TRBJ2-1 | TRBV11-2 | . | . | CASSWAGGFNNEQSF | TGTGCCAGCAGCTGGGCTGGCGGGTTTAACAATGAGCAATCCTTC
TRBJ2-1 | TRBV12-3/TRBV12-4 | . | TRBD2 | CASSLARELVNEEPF | TGTGCCAGCAGTTTAGCGCGGGAGCTAGTCAATGAGGAGCCCTTC
TRBJ2-5 | TRBV14 | many | . | CASSQDLAIQETQYF | TGTGCCAGCAGCCAAGATCTAGCCATTCAAGAGACCCAGTACTTC
TRBJ1-5 | TRBV16 | . | TRBD1 | CASSRSGTGLSSQPQHF | TGTGCCAGCAGCCGATCAGGGACAGGGCTAAGCAGTCAGCCCCAGCATTTT
TRBJ2-1 | TRBV10-3 | many | TRBD1 | CAIRTGGVTGYNEQFF | TGTGCCATCAGGACAGGGGGAGTCACGGGCTACAATGAGCAGTTCTTC
TRBJ2-7 | TRBV29-1 | . | . | CSVKESCSEEYF | TGCAGCGTTAAGGAGTCTTGCTCCGAGGAGTACTTC
TRBJ2-3 | TRBV12-3/TRBV12-4 | many | . | CASSLAGSRSSRGTDTQYF | TGTGCCAGCAGTTTAGCTGGGTCTCGGAGTTCGCGAGGCACAGATACGCAGTATTTT
TRBJ2-1 | TRBV6-2/TRBV6-3 | few | . | CASSSLRGDEQFF | TGTGCCAGCAGCTCTCTTAGGGGGGATGAGCAGTTCTTC
TRBJ1-4 | TRBV4-2 | . | TRBD1 | CTSSSGGEDERLFF | TGTACCAGCAGCTCAGGGGGAGAGGATGAAAGACTGTTTTTT
TRBJ1-1 | TRBV28 | . | . | CASSPLNTEAFF | TGTGCCAGCAGTCCATTGAACACTGAAGCTTTCTTT
TRBJ2-6 | TRBV7-8 | . | . | CASSCVGLDFPGANVLTF | TGTGCCAGCAGCTGTGTAGGGCTCGACTTTCCTGGGGCCAACGTCCTGACTTTC
TRBJ2-3 | TRBV7-8 | few | . | CASSLESPPSYTDTQYF | TGTGCCAGCAGCTTAGAAAGCCCCCCTAGCTACACAGATACGCAGTATTTT
TRBJ2-1 | TRBV5-6 | . | TRBD1 | CASSLRGQGALLFHNEQFF | TGTGCCAGCAGCTTAAGAGGACAGGGGGCCCTTCTGTTCCACAATGAGCAGTTCTTC
TRBJ1-1 | TRBV11-2 | . | . | CVSSRGGAGPSGNTEAFF | TGTGTCAGCAGTCGAGGGGGTGCAGGTCCTTCGGGGAACACTGAAGCTTTCTTT
TRBJ1-3 | TRBV30 | . | TRBD1 | CATGQGRNTIYF | TGTGCCACCGGACAGGGCCGAAACACCATATATTTT
TRBJ2-3 | TRBV11-3 | . | . | CASSHRPGIDTQYF | TGTGCCAGCAGTCATCGGCCAGGCATAGATACGCAGTATTTT
TRBJ1-3 | TRBV29-1 | . | . | CSAPGQATMYF | TGCAGCGCCCCGGGGCAGGCCACCATGTATTTT
TRBJ2-3 | TRBV7-8 | many | . | CASSRLRTDTQYF | TGTGCCAGCAGCCGCCTGCGCACAGATACGCAGTATTTT
TRBJ2-7 | TRBV18 | . | . | CASSRPDRLYEQCF | TGTGCCAGCTCAAGGCCCGACAGACTCTACGAGCAGTGCTTC
TRBJ1-6 | TRBV30 | . | . | CAWNTRHSSPLHF | TGTGCCTGGAATACACGACATAGTTCACCCCTCCACTTT
TRBJ2-1 | TRBV11-2 | . | . | CAISLDLTGGGDEQFF | TGTGCCATCAGCTTAGACCTGACGGGTGGGGGCGATGAACAGTTCTTC
TRBJ2-7 | TRBV11-2 | . | . | CANSLSTDSSLGFSYEQYF | TGTGCCAACAGCTTATCCACCGACAGCTCCCTCGGGTTCTCCTACGAGCAGTACTTC
TRBJ2-7 | TRBV6-6 | . | . | CANTSVSYEQYF | TGTGCCAACACTTCAGTCTCCTACGAGCAGTACTTC
TRBJ1-4 | TRBV28 | . | . | CATLRWGNEKLFF | TGTGCCACCCTTAGATGGGGTAATGAAAAACTGTTTTTT
TRBJ1-2 | TRBV10-2 | . | . | CVSSAWGAEGYTF | TGCGTCAGCAGTGCCTGGGGGGCGGAAGGCTACACCTTC
TRBJ1-4 | TRBV5-6 | many | . | CASSSADTNEKLFF | TGTGCCAGCAGCTCAGCGGACACTAATGAAAAACTGTTTTTT
TRBJ1-1 | TRBV11-3 | . | . | CASSLVEEYLNTEAFF | TGTGCTAGCAGCTTAGTCGAGGAATACCTGAACACTGAAGCTTTCTTT
TRBJ2-2 | TRBV5-1 | . | . | CASSLWTGTHTGELFF | TGCGCCAGCAGCTTGTGGACCGGGACCCACACTGGGGAGCTGTTTTTT
TRBJ2-3 | TRBV5-4 | many | . | CASSLEFTDTQYF | TGTGCCAGCAGCTTGGAGTTCACAGATACGCAGTATTTT
TRBJ2-6 | TRBV11-1 | medium-sized | TRBD1 | CASSARTGTPGANVLTF | TGTGCCAGCAGCGCCAGGACAGGGACTCCTGGGGCCAACGTCCTGACTTTC
TRBJ2-2 | TRBV5-5 | . | . | CASSFGGPNTRELFF | TGTGCCAGCAGCTTCGGAGGCCCAAACACCCGGGAGCTGTTTTTT
TRBJ1-1 | TRBV28 | few | . | CASSLMGNTEAFF | TGTGCCAGCAGTCTTATGGGGAACACTGAAGCTTTCTTT